What follows describes a single TCR beta chain. This clonotype was found many times. Which antigen it targets is not known. No base quality values were provided; no much bigger clone lies one nucleotide off. The CDR3 numbers 14 residues from cysteine through phenylalanine. The DNA shown is the 42-base CDR3, in frame from base 1. V trim: 0 bases; J trim: 5 bases; unmatched bases: 5. CDR1 SGHKS and CDR2 YYEKEE were looked up in the germline V gene (reference sequence). This sample was taken from a study of blood T cells in healthy people across ages (dated by TCRdb to the mid-2010s). Background for the entire study: In model experiments, template switching captured roughly one uniquely barcoded TCR beta cDNA molecule for every two T cells. Using deep sequencing normalized with unique cDNA molecular identifiers, the study measured how TCR beta repertoire diversity changes with age. The donors were split into four age groups: young (average around 15 years), middle-aged (around 40), aged (about 56) and long-lived (over 75). To avoid experimental bias, donors of different ages were distributed randomly across sequencing lanes. Two additional independent replicas of 1 million unique cDNA reads from the same blood draw were analyzed for two donors (one aged 18 to 30 and one aged 80 or older). Overall results and qualifications from the work: Since profiling was done on bulk unsorted PBMCs, naive and antigen-experienced compartments could not be conclusively compared. Estimates of total diversity based on one million sequenced T cells were considered lower bounds and underestimates. Compared with the aged group, the long-lived group had more naive CD4+ T cells, fewer expanded clones and increased TCR diversity, a pattern suggesting age selection. Observed TCR beta diversity per million T cells fell roughly linearly with age, and a significant reduction was already apparent by age approximately 41. Because donor CMV infection status was unknown, age-related changes in expanded clonotypes were potentially confounded. There was a strong correlation between observed TCR beta diversity and the percentage of naive T cells measured by flow cytometry.

Library preparation was by 5' RACE. The instrument given in TCRdb is Illumina HiSeq 2500. A second PCR of roughly 7 to 11 cycles was run with a J-beta primer mix and a sample-barcoded 5' primer. A template-switch 5' adaptor carrying 12 random nucleotides introduced a unique molecular identifier onto each TCR beta cDNA molecule. Each sample yielded at least 3 million CDR3-containing paired-end reads. First-strand cDNA synthesis was performed from all RNA using the Mint cDNA synthesis kit, with priming by a TRBC-specific oligonucleotide. After uracil-DNA glycosylase treatment, a first 18-cycle PCR used universal primers M1SS and BC2_uni_R on all cDNA. On the authors' methods: Each sample was normalized by randomly selecting 1 million high-quality reads, each carrying a distinct molecular identifier. Reads with shared molecular identifiers were discarded instead of being binned into consensus sequences. MiTCR, run with a Q25 quality threshold and the strictest error-elimination algorithm, handled CDR3 identification, clonotype clustering and error correction. A nonparametric unseen species model with Euler transformation was used to estimate a lower bound on total TCR beta diversity. TCRdb redid the processing of the public reads, applying fastp at Q25 and MiXCR, and retained in-frame beta chains. Rows merge per CDR3 protein into single entries with the most common DNA and genes. The V and J calls follow TCRdb's processing rather than the paper's. The sample yields 650,000 to 800,000 distinct CDR3 sequences; more than 40% were counted once. Roughly 18% of the sample is held by the ten biggest clonotypes.

The roughly 39 donors, aged 6 to 90 years, were systemically healthy Caucasian individuals from Russia. Approximately 11 milliliters of peripheral blood were drawn from each donor into EDTA-treated Vacutainer tubes. Ficoll-Paque density-gradient centrifugation was used to isolate PBMCs, with at least 6.5 million per sample. Trizol reagent was used to extract total RNA from PBMCs, with at least 6 micrograms per sample. For every donor, flow cytometry on a PBMC aliquot measured the percentage of naive CD45RAhigh/CD27high T cells. The chain is assembled from TRBV5-5 and TRBJ2-7, with TRBD1 identical over 7 junction bases. The TCR was taken from a man between 60 and 75 years old in good health. The sequencing input was blood. The nucleotides read TGTGCCAGCAGCTTGGGACAGGGAGACAACGAGCAGTACTTC. Its protein product is CASSLGQGDNEQYF.